A single sample is the source of the 24 T cell receptor beta chains below, sequenced in a study of blood T cells in healthy people across ages. For the second PCR, which ran for about 6 to 11 cycles, a sample-barcoded 5' primer and a J-beta primer mix were used. TCRdb re-called the 5' RACE reads through MiXCR, storing one row per CDR3 protein. The table records roughly 830,000 distinct CDR3 sequences, approximately 59% of them present only once. Material for sequencing was blood. The receptors shown here come from a man aged 30 to 45 in good health.

The chain is built from TRBV12-3 or TRBV12-4 and TRBJ2-3, with a weak D call TRBD2 (6 bases). Trimming took off 3 bases at V and 4 bases at J, with 11 bases between the two ends. The CDR3 runs to 14 residues. As DNA, the CDR3 is TGTGCCAGCAGTTTCTTGCGGGGTGCAGATACGCAGTATTTT. This encodes CASSFLRGADTQYF.

This clonotype appeared once. This chain links TRBV4-3 with TRBJ2-5, with TRBD1 as a possible D gene (7 bases). The DNA end lines up better with TRBJ2-7; the J call may be wrong. The CDR3 has 15 residues. Germline CDR1 is LGHNA and CDR2 is YSLEER. CDR3 in DNA: TGCGCCAGCAGCCAAGACCCCACAGGGGAGGACGAGCAGTACTTC. Protein: CASSQDPTGEDEQYF.

The chain is built from TRBV7-2 and TRBJ2-7; TRBD2 agrees at 11 bases. CDR1 is SGHTA and CDR2 is FQGNSA in the germline V gene. The CDR3 covers 16 residues. After removal of 2 bases from V and 1 base from J, the junction contained 4 bases not matched to a gene. In DNA form, the CDR3 reads TGTGCCAGCAGCTTAACGATAGCGGGGGGGTCCTACGAGCAGTACTTC. Its protein is CASSLTIAGGSYEQYF.

The V and J genes are TRBV12-3 or TRBV12-4 and TRBJ1-1; D remains ambiguous. This CDR3 is 14 amino acids long. The ends were cut back, 6 bases at V and 1 base at J, with 12 bases in the middle. In DNA, the CDR3 is TGTGCCAGCAGGGTCGCCGGCCCGAACACTGAAGCTTTCTTT. This gives the protein CASRVAGPNTEAFF.

This clonotype was detected ten times or more. A much bigger clone sits one base away, suggesting this may be a read error. CDR3: CSARGRGRGTEAFF. The CDR3 coding sequence is TGCAGTGCTAGAGGAAGAGGGAGGGGCACTGAAGCTTTCTTT. V and J are TRBV20-1 and TRBJ1-1, with a possible D match to TRBD1 (5 bases). This CDR3 is 14 amino acids long. V was shortened by 1 base and J by 4 bases, with 13 bases between the two germline ends. Germline lookup yields CDR1 DFQATT and CDR2 SNEGSKA (reference sequence).

The table lists this clonotype with a few counts. CDR3 sequence reads: CASSPSSGGTDTQYF. The CDR3 nucleotides are TGCGCCAGCAGCCCGTCCTCGGGGGGCACAGATACGCAGTATTTT. The chain links TRBV5-1 to TRBJ2-3; D perhaps matches TRBD2 (6 bases). Per germline, CDR1 SGHRS and CDR2 YFSETQ. The CDR3 loop spans 15 amino acids. Trimming took off 4 bases at V and 1 base at J, with 13 bases between the two ends.

A few counts support this clonotype. The rearrangement links TRBV21-1 to TRBJ2-7. The DNA end is more similar to TRBJ2-4, so the J call may be wrong. TRBV21-1 is assigned pseudogene status. There are 14 residues in the CDR3. The CDR3 DNA reads TGTGCCAGCAGCAGTCTTCATACGGGGAACATTCAGTACTTC. Its translation is CASSSLHTGNIQYF.

There are a few counts of this clonotype. The gene calls are TRBV7-2 and TRBJ2-1, with D unclear. CDR3 length equals 12 residues. CDR1 is SGHTA, CDR2 FQGNSA, per germline. V shed 1 base and J shed 10 bases, with 8 bases lying between them. Written as DNA, the CDR3 is TGTGCCAGCAGCTTAGGGCGTTACGAGCAGTTCTTC. Translating it yields CASSLGRYEQFF.

This sequence joins TRBV20-1 and TRBJ2-1; TRBD2 aligns across 8 bases. The V gene's germline CDR1 is DFQATT and CDR2 SNEGSKA (reference sequence). After removal of 2 bases from V and 8 bases from J, the junction contained 14 bases not matched to a gene. The CDR3 covers 16 residues. CDR3 sequence reads: CSARPFAGGRLYEQFF. CDR3 in DNA: TGCAGTGCTAGACCCTTTGCGGGGGGACGGCTTTATGAGCAGTTCTTC.

CDR3 loop: CASSLDYRTGNTEAFF. The CDR3 coding sequence is TGCGCCAGCAGCTTGGATTATAGGACGGGAAACACTGAAGCTTTCTTT. This chain links TRBV5-1 with TRBJ1-1; D unresolved. Germline V gene data show CDR1 as SGHRS and CDR2 as YFSETQ. V lost 0 bases and J lost 2, with 14 bases in between. The CDR3 loop spans 16 amino acids.

The chain recombines TRBV4-2 with TRBJ2-1, with D unresolved. The better agreement between TRBJ2-7 and the DNA end casts doubt on the J call. The V gene's germline CDR1 is LGHNA and CDR2 YNFKEQ. The CDR3 runs 15 residues. This CDR3 is CASSQDWGSGYEQYF. DNA of the CDR3: TGTGCCAGCAGCCAAGATTGGGGTTCTGGCTACGAGCAGTACTTC.

This chain joins TRBV5-4 and TRBJ1-1; D gene uncertain. Germline assignment: CDR1 SGHNT and CDR2 YYREEE (reference sequence). This CDR3 comprises 12 residues. V shed 4 bases and J shed 9 bases, with 13 bases lying between them. This CDR3 reads CASSDTGIQAFF. The CDR3, as DNA: TGTGCCAGCAGCGACACCGGGATCCAAGCTTTCTTT. Full variable domain (outside the CDR3, taken from reference TRBV5-4 and TRBJ1-1): ETGVTQSPTHLIKTRGQQVTLRCSSQSGHNTVSWYQQALGQGPQFIFQYYREEENGRGNFPPRFSGLQFPNYSSELNVNALELDDSALYLCASSDTGIQAFFGQGTRLTVV.

This clonotype was counted between two and nine times. The chain combines TRBV5-5 with TRBJ2-7; the D gene is possibly TRBD1 (5 bases). CDR1 and CDR2 (germline): SGHKS, YYEKEE (reference sequence). Trimming stripped 6 bases from V and 0 bases from J, with 16 bases between. The CDR3 runs to 15 residues. The CDR3 DNA reads TGTGCCAGCACCTCAGACAGCATAAGCTCCTACGAGCAGTACTTC. Translating it yields CASTSDSISSYEQYF.

The V and J genes are TRBV2 and TRBJ1-4; 10 bases are shared with TRBD1. The CDR3 length is 15 residues. Unmatched junction bases numbered 4, after V lost 3 bases and J lost 6 bases. Germline V gene lookup returns CDR1 SNHLY and CDR2 FYNNEI. In DNA form, the CDR3 reads TGTGCCAGCAGTGAGGGGACAGGGGTCGATGAAAAACTGTTTTTT. The encoded protein is CASSEGTGVDEKLFF.

The chain carries TRBV10-3 and TRBJ1-2, with D perhaps matching TRBD1 (5 bases). CDR3 length: 15 residues. CDR1 and CDR2 (germline): ENHRY, SYGVKD. V was clipped by 0 bases and J by 5 bases, with 13 bases between them. The CDR3 DNA follows: TGTGCCATCAGTGAGTCGAACGGCAAGGGGTATGGCTACACCTTC. This codes for CAISESNGKGYGYTF.

This clonotype was observed a handful of times. J is TRBJ2-4 and V is TRBV7-2, with D perhaps TRBD2 (5 bases). V lost 3 bases to trimming and J lost 7 bases, with 16 bases between them. The CDR3 consists of 15 residues. CDR1 and CDR2 from the germline V gene are SGHTA and FQGNSA. CDR3 sequence: CASSLTWESRNIQYF. The DNA of the CDR3 is TGTGCCAGCAGCTTGACTTGGGAGAGTAGGAACATTCAGTACTTC.

The chain recombines TRBV5-1 with TRBJ2-3, with D tentatively TRBD2 (6 bases). Per germline, CDR1 SGHRS and CDR2 YFSETQ. The CDR3 extends over 14 amino acids. V was pared by 2 bases and J by 5 bases, with 12 bases between. CDR3 sequence: CASSFGGFIDTQYF. CDR3 coding DNA: TGCGCCAGCAGCTTTGGAGGGTTTATAGATACGCAGTATTTT.

CDR3 nucleotide sequence: TGTGCCATCAGTGAGCCCGGGATCAGCACAGATACGCAGTATTTT. Protein: CAISEPGISTDTQYF. The J gene is TRBJ2-3, the V gene TRBV10-3, with TRBD2 as a possible D gene (5 bases). The CDR3 loop spans 15 amino acids. Trimming left V 2 bases short and J 0 bases short, with 9 bases between. CDR1 is ENHRY and CDR2 is SYGVKD in the germline V gene.

The chain joins TRBV25-1 to TRBJ2-3, with D possibly TRBD2 on 5 matching bases. The CDR3 contains 16 residues. The V and J ends lost 4 bases and 0 bases respectively, with 14 bases between them. Looked up from germline, CDR1 is MGHDK and CDR2 is SYGVNS. CDR3 sequence (DNA): TGTGCCAGCAGTGGATTCGGACGGACTAGCACAGATACGCAGTATTTT. This sequence encodes CASSGFGRTSTDTQYF.

On this clonotype itself: A much larger clone sits a single nucleotide away, making a read error possible. The chain employs TRBV7-2 and TRBJ1-2, with 7 nucleotides matching TRBD1. CDR3 length: 15 residues. CDR1 is SGHTA, CDR2 FQGNSA, per germline. This chain's CDR3 is CASSFKGAGNYGDTF. Here the CDR3 DNA reads TGTGCCAGCAGCTTTAAGGGGGCTGGAAACTATGGCGACACCTTC.

The chain is built from TRBV15 and TRBJ2-4; no clear D gene. The J call may be in error: the DNA end matches TRBJ2-7 better. The germline CDR1 and CDR2 sequences are LNHNV and YYDKDF (reference sequence). The CDR3 has 14 residues. The CDR3 sequence is CATSRGPGDYEQYF. Written as DNA, the CDR3 is TGTGCCACCAGCAGAGGTCCAGGAGACTACGAGCAGTACTTC.

The rearrangement joins TRBV20-1 to TRBJ1-4; TRBD1 might be the D (5 bases). The V end was cut by 0 bases, the J end by 4 bases, with 12 bases between. Germline V gene data show CDR1 as DFQATT and CDR2 as SNEGSKA (reference sequence). The CDR3 is 15 residues long. The CDR3 spells CSARDLLQDNEKLFF. The CDR3, as DNA: TGCAGTGCTAGAGATCTCTTACAGGATAATGAAAAACTGTTTTTT.

As concerns this clonotype: A much larger clone lies one base from this, so it may be a read error. The rearrangement joins TRBV7-2 to TRBJ2-5; D perhaps matches TRBD2 (6 bases). Trimming cost V 4 bases and J 2 bases, with 14 bases left between them. Germline assignment: CDR1 SGHTA and CDR2 FQGNSA. The CDR3 spans 15 residues. CDR3 sequence reads: CASSCSGETQETQYF. CDR3 DNA: TGTGCCAGCAGCTGCTCGGGGGAGACTCAAGAGACCCAGTACTTC.

J is TRBJ2-1 and V is TRBV9; TRBD2 matches at 7 bases. V trimming: 1 base; J trimming: 4 bases; junction bases outside the gene matches: 5. This CDR3 has 15 residues. Germline CDR1 and CDR2: SGDLS and YYNGEE. Written as DNA, the CDR3 is TGTGCCAGCAGCGTAATGAGCGGGGCTTACAATGAGCAGTTCTTC. It is translated as CASSVMSGAYNEQFF.